The 16 T cell receptor beta chains given below trace back to one sample, sequenced in a study of T cell changes during pregnancy in multiple sclerosis. Method: immunoSEQ multiplex PCR; TCRdb's copy keeps in-frame clones and lacks some. The table has 70,000 to 100,000 clones, over 85% seen once. Here the sequenced sample was peripheral blood, taken in the first trimester of pregnancy. The receptors were sampled from a female donor with multiple sclerosis, enrolled in a pregnancy study.

The J gene is TRBJ2-2, the V gene TRBV9; no clear D. This CDR3 region has 16 residues. The germline V and J ends were trimmed by 3 bases and 4 bases, with 16 bases remaining between them. Germline V gene data show CDR1 as SGDLS and CDR2 as YYNGEE. The CDR3 DNA reads TGTGCCAGCAGCGGACTTATTCGCCCGACCACCGGGGAGCTGTTTTTT. Translation gives CASSGLIRPTTGELFF.

The chain is built from TRBV2 and TRBJ1-2, with 7 bases lining up with TRBD1. The CDR3 consists of 14 residues. CDR1 is SNHLY and CDR2 is FYNNEI in the germline V gene. V lost 7 bases to trimming and J lost 1 base; unmatched junction nucleotides: 6. CDR3 amino acids: CASTKYRGNYGYTF. CDR3 in DNA: TGTGCCAGCACTAAGTACAGGGGTAACTATGGCTACACCTTC.

This rearrangement joins TRBV6-5 to TRBJ2-1, with 7 nucleotides matching TRBD2. Germline lookup yields CDR1 MNHEY and CDR2 SVGAGI. The CDR3 consists of 15 residues. The junction had 6 bases not matched to a gene; V was cut back by 2 bases and J by 5 bases. The CDR3 DNA reads as TGTGCCAGCAGTTACGGGAGGGCCGGCCACAATGAGCAGTTCTTC. It translates to CASSYGRAGHNEQFF.

The gene calls are TRBV5-8 and TRBJ2-3; 12 bases map to TRBD1. The CDR3 is 15 amino acids. Germline trimming cut 2 bases from V and 5 bases from J; bases unmatched to any gene: 3. In germline, CDR1 is SGHTS, CDR2 YDEGEE. In DNA, the CDR3 is TGTGCCAGCAGCTTCCGGGACAGGGGGCTAGATACGCAGTATTTT. This translates into CASSFRDRGLDTQYF.

Regarding this clone: An end of the junction differs from the germline gene, which may be a read error. The rearrangement links TRBV5-4 to TRBJ1-2; D unclear. Germline V gene sequence: CDR1 SGHNT, CDR2 YYREEE (reference sequence). This CDR3 has 11 amino acids. CDR3 nucleotide sequence: TGTGCCAGCAGCCTTAACTTTGGCTACACCTTC. It is translated as CASSLNFGYTF. The full variable domain, its missing parts supplied by reference TRBV5-4 and TRBJ1-2, is ETGVTQSPTHLIKTRGQQVTLRCSSQSGHNTVSWYQQALGQGPQFIFQYYREEENGRGNFPPRFSGLQFPNYSSELNVNALELDDSALYLCASSLNFGYTFGSGTRLTVV.

The rearrangement uses TRBV28 and TRBJ2-1; 7 bases are a match to TRBD2. Per germline, CDR1 MDHEN and CDR2 SYDVKM. This CDR3 has 15 amino acids. The junction had 7 bases not matched to a gene; V was cut back by 3 bases and J by 5 bases. In DNA form, the CDR3 reads TGTGCCAGCAGTTTTATGGGGGGGGAAAACAATGAGCAGTTCTTC. Its translation is CASSFMGGENNEQFF.

This chain links TRBV5-6 with TRBJ1-1, with D possibly matching TRBD1 (5 bases). This CDR3 has 16 residues. The germline gives CDR1 SGHDT, CDR2 YYEEEE. V was shortened by 4 bases and J by 1 base, with 17 bases between the two germline ends. The CDR3, as DNA: TGTGCCAGCAGCGAAAACAGGCGGTCCTGGAACACTGAAGCTTTCTTT. Residues: CASSENRRSWNTEAFF. Full variable domain (rest looked up from reference TRBV5-6 and TRBJ1-1): DAGVTQSPTHLIKTRGQQVTLRCSPKSGHDTVSWYQQALGQGPQFIFQYYEEEERQRGNFPDRFSGHQFPNYSSELNVNALLLGDSALYLCASSENRRSWNTEAFFGQGTRLTVV.

The rearrangement joins TRBV27 to TRBJ1-2; possible D gene TRBD1, 6 bases. V was trimmed by 6 bases and J by 8 bases, leaving 16 bases between them. There are 13 residues in the CDR3. From germline, CDR1 is MNHEY and CDR2 SMNVEV (reference sequence). The CDR3 reads CASSPGELNGYTF. In nucleotides, the CDR3 is TGTGCCAGCAGCCCAGGGGAGCTTAACGGCTACACCTTC.

This chain links TRBV5-1 with TRBJ2-5; TRBD2 matches 11 bases. Germline CDR1 and CDR2: SGHRS and YFSETQ. V lost 2 bases to trimming and J lost 3 bases; unmatched junction nucleotides: 3. CDR3 length equals 15 residues. CDR3 protein: CASSFGSGGEETQYF. The CDR3 nucleotides are TGCGCCAGCAGCTTCGGTAGCGGGGGGGAAGAGACCCAGTACTTC.

The rearrangement links TRBV7-2 to TRBJ1-1; perhaps TRBD1 as D (6 bases). The V and J ends lost 3 bases and 4 bases respectively, with 12 bases between them. In germline, CDR1 is SGHTA, CDR2 FQGNSA. CDR3 size: 14 residues. Here the CDR3 reads CASSLGGLGTEAFF. CDR3 coding DNA: TGTGCCAGCAGCTTGGGGGGGCTTGGCACTGAAGCTTTCTTT.

In DNA, the CDR3 is TGTGCCAGCAGTTTATTAATTGGAAGGGAAGGGGCTGAAGCTTTCTTT. Translated: CASSLLIGREGAEAFF. The chain uses TRBV28 and TRBJ1-1; TRBD1 might be the D (5 bases). Trimming pared 1 base from V and 6 bases from J, leaving 18 bases between. Germline CDR1 and CDR2: MDHEN and SYDVKM. The CDR3 has 16 residues.

The chain employs TRBV11-2 and TRBJ2-4, with D hard to call. The CDR3 contains 13 residues. V was cut by 5 bases and J by 9 bases, with 14 bases left in between. Germline V gene lookup returns CDR1 SGHAT and CDR2 FQNNGV. The CDR3 loop is CASSRGLSSIQYF. The CDR3 DNA sequence: TGTGCCAGCAGCAGAGGCCTGTCGAGCATTCAGTACTTC. The whole variable domain, filled in from reference TRBV11-2 and TRBJ2-4, reads EAGVAQSPRYKIIEKRQSVAFWCNPISGHATLYWYQQILGQGPKLLIQFQNNGVVDDSQLPKDRFSAERLKGVDSTLKIQPAKLEDSAVYLCASSRGLSSIQYFGAGTRLSVL.

The V gene is TRBV2, the J gene TRBJ2-3; 7 bases are shared with TRBD2. This CDR3 has 13 amino acids. The V gene end was trimmed by 9 bases and the J gene end by 6 bases; junction bases not matched to a gene: 9. CDR1 and CDR2 from the germline V gene are SNHLY and FYNNEI. The CDR3 region is CARKSGAGDTQYF. The CDR3 DNA is TGTGCCAGGAAAAGCGGAGCGGGGGATACGCAGTATTTT. Based on the CDR3 plus reference TRBV2 and TRBJ2-3, the full variable domain is EPEVTQTPSHQVTQMGQEVILRCVPISNHLYFYWYRQILGQKVEFLVSFYNNEISEKSEIFDDQFSVERPDGSNFTLKIRSTKLEDSAMYFCARKSGAGDTQYFGPGTRLTVL.

This chain connects TRBV10-3 to TRBJ2-2; 9 bases are shared with TRBD1. The CDR3 covers 19 residues. Looked up from germline, CDR1 is ENHRY and CDR2 is SYGVKD. Losses at the gene ends were 3 bases for V and 0 bases for J; bases not matched to a gene: 11. CDR3 in amino acids: CAISDRDRESRANTGELFF. In nucleotides, the CDR3 is TGTGCCATCAGTGACCGGGACAGGGAGTCGCGCGCGAACACCGGGGAGCTGTTTTTT.

The rearrangement uses TRBV7-3 and TRBJ2-2, with TRBD1 matching 8 bases. Per the germline V gene, CDR1 is SGHTA and CDR2 is FQGTGA. Trimming took 5 bases from V and 6 from J; bases not matched to a gene: 11. The CDR3 contains 16 residues. The CDR3 protein is CASSQGGRGRAGELFF. For the CDR3, the DNA is TGTGCCAGCAGCCAAGGGGGCAGGGGGCGCGCCGGGGAGCTGTTTTTT.

Ten or more counts support this clone. J is TRBJ2-7 and V is TRBV5-8; D uncertain. CDR1 and CDR2 (germline): SGHTS, YDEGEE. V lost 3 bases, J lost 3 bases, and 7 bases lay in between. CDR3 length equals 12 residues. The CDR3 bases are TGTGCCAGCAGCTCCTTAGACTACGAGCAGTACTTC. Encoded protein: CASSSLDYEQYF.